This T cell receptor beta chain appears in the sequencing data of a study of CD8+ T cells in alopecia areata. Broader study findings: Many expanded lesional clones remained in scalp and blood on tofacitinib. Normal skin's resident alphabeta T cells are also sequenced in scalp samples. With patients, TCR sharing proved less clear than in mice, a difference possibly related to HLA.

Trimming took 0 bases from V and 1 from J, leaving 6 bases between them. Germline loops: CDR1 SEHNR, CDR2 FQNEAQ (reference sequence). CDR3 size: 14 residues. Regarding this clone: What it binds is not known.

RNA was isolated and reverse transcribed to cDNA, the sequencing template. TCRdb keeps only in-frame clones here, not all; method: immunoSEQ multiplex PCR. The sample comprises roughly 210,000 clones, 40% to 55% of which are singletons, and 2.6% rests with the top ten. Indicated treatment: oral pan-JAK inhibitor, 5-10 mg twice daily. Separation by sorting yielded CD4+ and CD8+ T cells from PBMCs. Sequenced material: CD4+ T cells sorted from blood, taken at roughly week 36, from a patient treated with tofacitinib. This chain uses TRBV7-9 with TRBJ1-1, with unresolved D. The source is a human donor with alopecia areata. The CDR3 sequence: CASSLAGRNTEAFF. In nucleotides, the CDR3 is TGTGCCAGCAGCTTAGCAGGGAGGAACACTGAAGCTTTCTTT.